The 26 T cell receptor beta chains given below trace back to one sample, sequenced in a study of blood T cell repertoires in COVID-19. Sequencing was performed with immunoSEQ multiplex PCR; in TCRdb, only in-frame clones are kept and a portion is missing. The sample lists roughly 150,000 clones, around 82% seen once, with roughly 4.3% in the top ten. The sequenced sample was PBMCs or T cells enriched from blood (not recorded which). Receptor source: a middle-aged man in a cohort exposed to, infected with or recovered from COVID-19 (not recorded which).

The chain has TRBV15 and TRBJ1-3, with 9 bases that match TRBD1. This CDR3 contains 14 residues. J was trimmed by 1 base and V by 8 bases; bases with no gene match: 3. Germline CDR1 reads LNHNV; CDR2 reads YYDKDF (reference sequence). CDR3 bases: TGTGCCACCGCACAGGGGGCGTCTGGAAACACCATATATTTT. Protein product: CATAQGASGNTIYF.

V usage is TRBV19 and J usage is TRBJ1-1; the D gene is possibly TRBD1 (6 bases). This CDR3 is built from 13 residues. V lost 7 bases, J lost 1 base, and 10 bases lay in between. Germline CDR1 LNHDA, CDR2 SQIVND (reference sequence). CDR3 DNA sequence: TGTGCCAGTAACACGGGACAGAACACTGAAGCTTTCTTT. It translates to CASNTGQNTEAFF.

J is TRBJ1-6 and V is TRBV7-2; 7 bases are shared with TRBD1. Unmatched junction bases numbered 8, after V lost 4 bases and J lost 14 bases. Germline values: CDR1 SGHTA, CDR2 FQGNSA. The CDR3 totals 13 residues. The CDR3 DNA is TGTGCCAGCAGCTCGGACAGGTCCGGAACCCTCCACTTT. Its translation: CASSSDRSGTLHF.

The rearrangement joins TRBV18 to TRBJ1-1; 7 positions match TRBD1. V was pared by 3 bases and J by 0 bases, with 4 bases of the junction left unmatched. Germline CDR1 is KGHSH and CDR2 is LQKENI. CDR3 size: 15 residues. The DNA for the CDR3 is TGTGCCAGCTCACCTGCGGGACAGCTGAACACTGAAGCTTTCTTT. Translated, it gives CASSPAGQLNTEAFF. The variable domain in full, completed from reference TRBV18 and TRBJ1-1, reads NAGVMQNPRHLVRRRGQEARLRCSPMKGHSHVYWYRQLPEEGLKFMVYLQKENIIDESGMPKERFSAEFPKEGPSILRIQQVVRGDSAAYFCASSPAGQLNTEAFFGQGTRLTVV.

This clone was counted between two and nine times. The rearrangement links TRBV7-8 to TRBJ2-7; 8 nucleotides line up with TRBD2. The germline CDR1 and CDR2 sequences are SGHVS and FQNEAQ. This CDR3 is 16 amino acids long. J lost 6 bases, V lost 0 bases, and 10 bases had no gene match. The CDR3 spells CASSLASAGGVFEQYF. For the CDR3, the DNA is TGTGCCAGCAGCTTAGCGAGTGCGGGAGGAGTATTCGAGCAGTACTTC.

This rearrangement joins TRBV19 to TRBJ1-5; D possibly corresponds to TRBD1 (6 bases). Trimming cost V 6 bases and J 2 bases, with 14 bases left between them. The germline V gene has CDR1 LNHDA and CDR2 SQIVND (reference sequence). The CDR3 contains 15 residues. CDR3 in DNA: TGTGCCAGTAGCTCCAGGGCAGGGGGCAATCAGCCCCAGCATTTT. Translation gives CASSSRAGGNQPQHF.

This clone has only a few counts. The V and J genes are TRBV2 and TRBJ1-4; 8 positions agree with TRBD1. J gave up 4 bases and V 3 bases, and 1 base lay outside the gene matches. Looked up from germline, CDR1 is SNHLY and CDR2 is FYNNEI. The CDR3 totals 14 residues. CDR3 region: CASSDRGRNEKLFF. Here the CDR3 DNA reads TGTGCCAGCAGTGACAGGGGGCGTAATGAAAAACTGTTTTTT.

The chain joins TRBV19 to TRBJ2-1; 9 nucleotides match TRBD2. CDR3 length: 14 amino acids. V trimming: 3 bases; J trimming: 9 bases; junction bases outside the gene matches: 6. Germline values: CDR1 LNHDA, CDR2 SQIVND (reference sequence). The DNA of the CDR3 is TGTGCCAGTAGTATTGGGGGCGGGAGGGGTGAGCAGTTCTTC. It encodes CASSIGGGRGEQFF.

V is TRBV27 and J is TRBJ2-4; a weak D match, TRBD2 (5 bases). This CDR3 has 14 amino acids. The V and J ends lost 8 bases and 12 bases respectively, with 23 bases between them. Germline assignment: CDR1 MNHEY and CDR2 SMNVEV (reference sequence). CDR3 DNA sequence: TGTGCCAGCCGGTTCTTCCCGCGAACGGGGTGTCAGTACTTC. It encodes CASRFFPRTGCQYF.

V is TRBV27 and J is TRBJ2-1, with 7 positions matching TRBD1. With V trimmed by 2 bases and J by 9 bases, 1 base remained unmatched. Germline assignment: CDR1 MNHEY and CDR2 SMNVEV (reference sequence). The CDR3 totals 12 residues. CDR3 in amino acids: CASSLRGREQFF. The CDR3 nucleotides are TGTGCCAGCAGTTTAAGGGGGCGTGAGCAGTTCTTC.

This clone showed up just a few times. The chain links TRBV3-1 (or the pseudogene TRBV3-2) to TRBJ2-7, with 11 bases aligning to TRBD1. Germline V lookup: CDR1 LGHDT, CDR2 YNNKEL (reference sequence). The CDR3 is made up of 16 amino acids. V was pared by 4 bases and J by 2 bases, with 7 bases of the junction left unmatched. As DNA, the CDR3 is TGTGCCAGCAGCCCACCCGGGACAGGGGGGACCTACGAGCAGTACTTC. Residues: CASSPPGTGGTYEQYF.

J is TRBJ2-5 and V is TRBV7-2, with TRBD2 matching 9 bases. Germline CDR1 reads SGHTA; CDR2 reads FQGNSA. The CDR3 consists of 15 residues. J gave up 5 bases and V 5 bases, and 9 bases lay outside the gene matches. The CDR3 coding sequence is TGTGCCAGCAGCCCCCCGGGACTAGCTCAGGAGACCCAGTACTTC. Translated: CASSPPGLAQETQYF.

The chain couples TRBV2 to TRBJ2-2, with 12 bases identical to TRBD2. There are 15 residues in the CDR3. V lost 8 bases to trimming and J lost 4 bases; unmatched junction nucleotides: 5. Germline V lookup: CDR1 SNHLY, CDR2 FYNNEI. The CDR3 is CASLGLAGITGELFF. Here the CDR3 DNA reads TGTGCCAGCCTTGGACTAGCGGGGATCACCGGGGAGCTGTTTTTT.

This clone has just a few counts. This sequence joins TRBV19 and TRBJ1-3; 8 nucleotides match TRBD1. The ends lost 6 bases at V and 7 bases at J; junction bases unmatched: 8. The CDR3 length is 14 residues. Germline lookup yields CDR1 LNHDA and CDR2 SQIVND (reference sequence). CDR3 sequence: CASRPDRVHNTIYF. CDR3 nucleotide sequence: TGTGCCAGTAGGCCGGACAGGGTGCACAACACCATATATTTT.

The chain combines TRBV27 with TRBJ2-1, with 16 bases aligning to TRBD2. Trimming removed 5 bases from V and 8 bases from J; junction bases left unmatched: 9. This CDR3 has 17 amino acids. From germline, CDR1 is MNHEY and CDR2 SMNVEV (reference sequence). The CDR3 sequence is CASSPGTSGRGTYEQFF. The CDR3 DNA sequence: TGTGCCAGCAGTCCCGGGACTAGCGGGAGGGGGACGTATGAGCAGTTCTTC.

This clone has only one observation. The genes are TRBV4-1 and TRBJ1-2; D might be TRBD1 (5 bases). Germline lookup yields CDR1 MGHRA and CDR2 YSYEKL. Trimming pared 2 bases from V and 4 bases from J, leaving 8 bases between. The CDR3 runs 13 residues. Here the CDR3 DNA reads TGCGCCAGCAGCCAACAGGGAAGCTATGGCTACACCTTC. It codes for CASSQQGSYGYTF.

This clone was seen a few times. The J gene is TRBJ1-1, the V gene TRBV5-5; D gene ambiguous. V was shortened by 1 base and J by 7 bases, with 17 bases between the two germline ends. The CDR3 extends over 15 amino acids. Germline V gene data show CDR1 as SGHKS and CDR2 as YYEKEE (reference sequence). The CDR3 DNA reads as TGTGCCAGCAGCTTGCAGGTCGGCAGTATTGTTGAAGCTTTCTTT. It specifies CASSLQVGSIVEAFF.

This sequence joins TRBV19 and TRBJ2-2; 9 bases map to TRBD2. With V trimmed by 3 bases and J by 4 bases, 9 bases remained unmatched. Germline CDR1 reads LNHDA; CDR2 reads SQIVND (reference sequence). CDR3 length: 17 amino acids. CDR3 nucleotides: TGTGCCAGTAGTATCCCTGGCGGGAGGGCTTTCACCGGGGAGCTGTTTTTT. Translation gives CASSIPGGRAFTGELFF.

The rearrangement uses TRBV20-1 and TRBJ1-1; no clear D. From germline, CDR1 is DFQATT and CDR2 SNEGSKA (reference sequence). V dropped 3 bases and J dropped 10 bases, with 12 bases sitting between them. CDR3 length: 11 residues. The CDR3, as DNA: TGCAGTGCTAGGGACGGGGTTCTAGCTTTCTTT. The encoded protein is CSARDGVLAFF.

The rearrangement uses TRBV7-9 and TRBJ2-1, with a weak D call TRBD2 (5 bases). The germline gives CDR1 SEHNR, CDR2 FQNEAQ (reference sequence). The germline V and J ends were trimmed by 5 bases and 8 bases, with 16 bases remaining between them. The CDR3 runs 14 residues. CDR3 DNA sequence: TGTGCCAGCAGCAAGCGGATGTCAATCGATGAGCAGTTCTTC. Translation gives CASSKRMSIDEQFF.

The rearrangement uses TRBV25-1 and TRBJ2-3; 7 nucleotides line up with TRBD1. V shed 4 bases and J 5 bases; nucleotides not matched to a gene: 12. The CDR3 totals 16 residues. CDR1 and CDR2 (germline): MGHDK, SYGVNS. The chain's CDR3 is CASSASTGMIQDTQYF. The DNA for the CDR3 is TGTGCCAGCAGTGCCTCGACAGGGATGATTCAAGATACGCAGTATTTT.

In regard to this clone: In the same sample, other DNA sequences code for this CDR3. The CDR3 loop reads CASSPGGGMSYEQYF. DNA of the CDR3: TGTGCCAGTAGCCCGGGCGGGGGGATGTCCTACGAGCAGTACTTC. The chain couples TRBV7-2 to TRBJ2-7; 8 bases agree with TRBD2. V trimming: 9 bases; J trimming: 1 base; junction bases outside the gene matches: 11. CDR3 length: 15 amino acids. Germline V gene lookup returns CDR1 SGHTA and CDR2 FQGNSA.

This sequence joins TRBV24-1 and TRBJ1-5, with D possibly being TRBD1 (5 bases). There are 17 residues in the CDR3. In germline, CDR1 is KGHDR, CDR2 SFDVKD. Trimming shortened V by 3 bases and J by 2 bases, and 16 bases separated the two germline ends. In DNA, the CDR3 is TGTGCCACCAGTGATCGCAAGCGGGGCGGAGGCAATCAGCCCCAGCATTTT. Its protein is CATSDRKRGGGNQPQHF.

The genes are TRBV18 and TRBJ1-1, with D uncertain. The CDR3 covers 15 residues. CDR1 and CDR2 from the germline V gene are KGHSH and LQKENI. Trimming removed 3 bases at V and 0 bases at J, with 11 bases between. The CDR3 DNA is TGTGCCAGCTCACCCTTACAGAACTTGAACACTGAAGCTTTCTTT. It is translated as CASSPLQNLNTEAFF.

The rearrangement joins TRBV24-1 to TRBJ2-3, with 8 bases lining up with TRBD2. The germline gives CDR1 KGHDR, CDR2 SFDVKD. The CDR3 is made up of 14 amino acids. The V and J ends lost 7 bases and 3 bases, in that order; junction bases with no gene match: 5. CDR3 amino acids: CATRPGGPTDTQYF. For the CDR3, the DNA is TGTGCCACCAGGCCGGGAGGGCCGACAGATACGCAGTATTTT.

The chain recombines TRBV7-9 with TRBJ1-2, with D possibly being TRBD1 (5 bases). The CDR3 sequence is 14 residues long. Trimming pared 5 bases from V and 3 bases from J, leaving 13 bases between. CDR1 and CDR2 from the germline V gene are SEHNR and FQNEAQ (reference sequence). In DNA, the CDR3 is TGTGCCAGCAGCCAAGGGGCCCGCTACTATGGCTACACCTTC. Protein: CASSQGARYYGYTF.